This T cell receptor (beta chain) was sequenced in a study of blood T cell repertoires in COVID-19. Study at large: Donors in the United States, Italy and Spain gave samples during acute or convalescent COVID-19. T cells, B-cell-depleted T cells, or PBMCs provided the cDNA or gDNA that served as material.

The data were produced by immunoSEQ multiplex PCR, yet TCRdb's version contains in-frame clones alone and is incomplete. The profile shows 230,000 or so clones, roughly 88% of them singletons. The germline gives CDR1 MNHNY, CDR2 SVGAGI (reference sequence). J gave up 3 bases and V 6 bases, and 6 bases lay outside the gene matches. The CDR3 totals 15 residues. The table lists this clone with a few counts. Across 20 to 25 US areas, participants ranged in age from 18 to 89 years. The sequence was obtained from a woman between 50 and 59 years old with acute COVID-19. The source material was PBMCs or T cells enriched from blood (not recorded which). The genes are TRBV6-6 and TRBJ1-5; TRBD1 agrees at 9 bases. The CDR3 region has the DNA TGTGCCAGCAGCGATACAGGGGGCCACAATCAGCCCCAGCATTTT. Translation gives CASSDTGGHNQPQHF.